What follows describes a single TCR beta chain. Its antigen is as yet unknown. Regarding time point: week 5, during vaccination. Vaccination used 300 ug of mutant IDH1 20-mer peptide per dose, with topical imiquimod. These data are taken from a study of a mutant IDH1 vaccine in newly diagnosed glioma. Study-wide results and caveats: Induction of immune responses by the vaccine occurred in approximately 93% of patients.

The repertoire was sequenced with immunoSEQ multiplex PCR; TCRdb's copy has only in-frame clones and lacks some. This sample has around 56,000 clones, with less than 85% found just once. The CDR3 sequence is 13 residues long. V was cut by 7 bases and J by 10 bases, with 19 bases left in between. CDR1 is MNHEY, CDR2 SMNVEV, per germline (reference sequence). The V gene is TRBV27, the J gene TRBJ1-1; D ambiguous. The receptor was derived from a young woman with glioma. Some clones in this sample may be carry-over from other donors' samples. This specimen was PBMCs, taken from a glioma patient whose treatment included an IDH1 peptide vaccine. The CDR3 sequence: CASIPSGGIRAFF. CDR3 nucleotide sequence: TGTGCCAGCATCCCCTCCGGAGGCATTCGAGCTTTCTTT.